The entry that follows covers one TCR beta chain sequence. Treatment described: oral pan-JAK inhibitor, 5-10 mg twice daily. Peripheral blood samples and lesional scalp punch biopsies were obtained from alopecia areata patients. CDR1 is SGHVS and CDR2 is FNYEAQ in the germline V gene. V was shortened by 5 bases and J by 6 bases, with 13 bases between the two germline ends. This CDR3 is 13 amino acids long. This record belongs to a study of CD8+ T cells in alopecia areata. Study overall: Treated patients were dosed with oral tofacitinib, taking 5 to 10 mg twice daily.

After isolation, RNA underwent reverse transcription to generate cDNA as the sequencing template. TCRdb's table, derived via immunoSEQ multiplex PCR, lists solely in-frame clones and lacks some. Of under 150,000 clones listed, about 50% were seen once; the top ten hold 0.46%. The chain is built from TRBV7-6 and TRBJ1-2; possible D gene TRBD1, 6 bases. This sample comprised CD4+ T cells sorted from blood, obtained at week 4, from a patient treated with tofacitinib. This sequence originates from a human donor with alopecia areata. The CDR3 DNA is TGTGCCAGCAGCCAGGGGTTGTACGATGGCTACACCTTC. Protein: CASSQGLYDGYTF. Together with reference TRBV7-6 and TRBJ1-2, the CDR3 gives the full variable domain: GAGVSQSPRYKVTKRGQDVALRCDPISGHVSLYWYRQALGQGPEFLTYFNYEAQQDKSGLPNDRFSAERPEGSISTLTIQRTEQRDSAMYRCASSQGLYDGYTFGSGTRLTVV.